This T cell receptor (beta chain) was recovered during a study of vaccination effects on CD4 cells after COVID-19. About this clone: Its antigen is unidentified.

CD4+ T cells specific for antigen were expanded with viral peptide pools by the ViraFEST assay before sequencing. Isolating CD4+ T cells followed approximately 11 days of culture. Everyone in the study got two shots of either the BNT162b2 or mRNA-1273 vaccine. None of these healthy vaccinees had been infected with SARS-CoV-2 before vaccination. Every well housed two million PBMC, which grew in culture alongside about 9.9 IU/ml IL-2 and 8.5 to 10 ug/ml peptides. Each culture had half its medium swapped for IL-2 medium on days 3 and 7. The assay was immunoSEQ multiplex PCR, and TCRdb's table has in-frame clones only and misses some. The sample shows 80,000 to 95,000 clones, around four fifths of them seen only once. The length of the CDR3 is 16 residues. Germline V gene sequence: CDR1 MNHEY, CDR2 SMNVEV (reference sequence). Trimming at V came to 1 base and at J to 1 base, leaving 3 bases not matched to a gene.

The sequencing here drew on CD4+ T cells from PBMCs cultured with HCoV-OC43 spike peptides, taken after COVID-19 vaccination. This sample's subset: HCoV-OC43 spike overlapping peptide pool stimulation. The chain joins TRBV27 to TRBJ2-2; 7 nucleotides line up with TRBD2. The source is a human donor who received a COVID-19 vaccine. DNA of the CDR3: TGTGCCAGCAGTTTATATGGCGGGGGGAACACCGGGGAGCTGTTTTTT. This codes for CASSLYGGGNTGELFF.